The clone carrying this TCR beta chain appeared a few times. Its target is unknown. There are 17 residues in the CDR3. Trimming took off 2 bases at V and 1 base at J, with 15 bases between the two ends. From germline, CDR1 is SEHNR and CDR2 FQNEAQ (reference sequence). Those patients with uncontrolled infection, other autoimmune disease, pregnancy or lactation were excluded. Diagnoses rested on clinical symptoms, serum thyroxine and TRAb, thyroid ultrasound and orbital computed tomography. These data come from a study of T cells in Graves' hyperthyroidism and ophthalmopathy. Study-level points and caveats: The authors' 13 V-J model separated ophthalmopathy from stable hyperthyroidism.

RNA transcripts gave rise to amplified TCR beta CDR3 regions. An initial round of RT-PCR targeting the TCR CDR3 relied on the HTBI primer set. In TCRdb, the multiplex PCR reads were re-called with MiXCR into one record per CDR3 protein. The table shows approximately 600,000 distinct CDR3 sequences, with roughly 15% occurring only once. This chain links TRBV7-9 with TRBJ2-1; D is perhaps TRBD2 (6 bases). This sequence originates from a woman aged 30 to 39 with Graves' hyperthyroidism. The specimen was blood. The chain's CDR3 is CASSLNRNGSSYNEQFF. DNA for the CDR3: TGTGCCAGCAGCTTAAATCGTAACGGGAGTTCCTACAATGAGCAGTTCTTC.